What follows are 25 T cell receptor beta chains derived from one specimen sequenced in a study of chronic HIV infection and antiretroviral therapy (dated by TCRdb to 2014 to 2015). The library was built by means of 5' RACE. The sample was run on an Illumina MiSeq. Starting from the raw public reads, TCRdb applied fastp trimming at Q25, assembled clones with MiXCR and retained in-frame beta chains. Rows with a matching CDR3 protein are joined into one entry that keeps the most common DNA and genes. The sample table contains just over 30,000 distinct CDR3 sequences; only one count was recorded for around 9% of them. The biggest ten clones account for under 3% of the sample. The sequenced material came from peripheral blood. Receptors were obtained from an adult who had HIV and had not received antiretroviral therapy, or was an uninfected healthy control (not recorded which).

This clonotype was observed many times. The rearrangement uses TRBV12-3 or TRBV12-4 and TRBJ2-3; 8 nucleotides align to TRBD2. Trimming took 5 bases from V and 3 from J; bases not matched to a gene: 25. The CDR3 runs 21 residues. The CDR3 DNA is TGTGCCAGCAGTCCTGGGACGGGACTAGTAGCCTCGGGGGGGAGGACAGATACGCAGTATTTT. This codes for CASSPGTGLVASGGRTDTQYF.

V is TRBV11-3 and J is TRBJ1-1, with a weak D call TRBD1 (5 bases). Germline CDR1 and CDR2: SGHNT and YENEEA. This CDR3 contains 14 residues. Trimming pared 7 bases from V and 4 bases from J, leaving 16 bases between. The CDR3 region is CASTKGPSSTEAFF. The CDR3 DNA follows: TGTGCCAGCACCAAGGGACCGAGTAGCACTGAAGCTTTCTTT.

In its sample, this clonotype was seen many times. This rearrangement joins TRBV7-8 to TRBJ1-1; 7 nucleotides match TRBD1. Per germline, CDR1 SGHVS and CDR2 FQNEAQ. The CDR3 has 14 residues. J gave up 2 bases and V 3 bases, and 3 bases lay outside the gene matches. CDR3 bases: TGTGCCAGCAGCTTGGGACAGCTAAACACTGAAGCTTTCTTT. Translation gives CASSLGQLNTEAFF.

This clonotype has just a few counts. V gene TRBV5-1 combines with J gene TRBJ1-5, with 9 nucleotides matching TRBD1. Trimming removed 0 bases from V and 4 bases from J; junction bases left unmatched: 2. The CDR3 has 15 amino acids. Looked up from germline, CDR1 is SGHRS and CDR2 is YFSETQ. The CDR3 DNA reads TGCGCCAGCAGCTTGGATGGACAGGGGAATCAGCCCCAGCATTTT. Translation: CASSLDGQGNQPQHF.

This clonotype has a count of ten or more. The chain employs TRBV27 and TRBJ2-7; D not certain. The CDR3 has 12 amino acids. The V gene's germline CDR1 is MNHEY and CDR2 SMNVEV (reference sequence). V lost 6 bases, J lost 6 bases, and 12 bases lay in between. The DNA for the CDR3 is TGTGCCAGCAGGAGCACGGCACCCGAGCAGTACTTC. It encodes CASRSTAPEQYF.

This clonotype is deemed medium-sized. The rearrangement links TRBV29-1 to TRBJ2-7; tentatively, D is TRBD2 (6 bases). The CDR3 consists of 12 residues. V lost 3 bases, J lost 6 bases, and 12 bases lay in between. Germline values: CDR1 SQVTM, CDR2 ANQGSEA. The CDR3 nucleotides are TGCAGCGTTGAGGGGGGTTCGGCCGAGCAGTACTTC. Translation: CSVEGGSAEQYF.

The rearrangement links TRBV12-3 or TRBV12-4 to TRBJ2-3; 11 positions match TRBD2. CDR3 length equals 16 residues. Trimming took 6 bases from V and 6 from J; bases not matched to a gene: 11. The CDR3 reads CASSLSSGGAGDTQYF. Written as DNA, the CDR3 is TGTGCCAGCAGCCTCAGTAGCGGGGGGGCCGGGGATACGCAGTATTTT.

This chain connects TRBV11-2 to TRBJ2-3; D remains unclear. The CDR3 has 14 amino acids. V shed 8 bases and J shed 1 base, with 13 bases lying between them. From germline, CDR1 is SGHAT and CDR2 FQNNGV. The CDR3 DNA reads TGTGCCAGCGCCATTTTGGCCCGCACAGATACGCAGTATTTT. Its translation is CASAILARTDTQYF.

This clonotype came up many times. This chain links TRBV5-1 with TRBJ2-1, with no clear D. Germline CDR1 reads SGHRS; CDR2 reads YFSETQ. The CDR3 runs to 12 residues. The V end was cut by 0 bases, the J end by 9 bases, with 7 bases between. CDR3 region: CASSLEVGEQFF. The CDR3 DNA is TGCGCCAGCAGCTTGGAGGTGGGTGAGCAGTTCTTC.

This clonotype was picked up a small number of times. The chain carries TRBV18 and TRBJ2-7; 8 bases are shared with TRBD1. Germline V gene sequence: CDR1 KGHSH, CDR2 LQKENI. After removal of 3 bases from V and 2 bases from J, the junction contained 6 bases not matched to a gene. The CDR3 has 15 residues. In DNA, the CDR3 is TGTGCCAGCTCACCCCGGGACAGGACTACCTACGAGCAGTACTTC. Translation: CASSPRDRTTYEQYF. The complete variable domain, with remaining parts taken from reference TRBV18 and TRBJ2-7, reads NAGVMQNPRHLVRRRGQEARLRCSPMKGHSHVYWYRQLPEEGLKFMVYLQKENIIDESGMPKERFSAEFPKEGPSILRIQQVVRGDSAAYFCASSPRDRTTYEQYFGPGTRLTVT.

This clonotype has ten or more counts. This sequence joins TRBV20-1 and TRBJ1-2; the D gene is possibly TRBD1 (6 bases). The germline CDR1 and CDR2 sequences are DFQATT and SNEGSKA (reference sequence). V was trimmed by 0 bases and J by 7 bases, leaving 18 bases between them. The CDR3 is made up of 15 amino acids. The CDR3 sequence is CSARDPDGGKFGYTF. The CDR3 bases are TGCAGTGCTAGAGATCCCGACGGGGGCAAATTTGGCTACACCTTC.

The chain has TRBV4-3 and TRBJ1-6, with 7 bases identical to TRBD1. V trimming: 0 bases; J trimming: 1 base; junction bases outside the gene matches: 0. CDR1 and CDR2 (germline): LGHNA, YSLEER. The CDR3 consists of 16 residues. The CDR3 region has the DNA TGCGCCAGCAGCCAAGAGGGACAGTCCTATAATTCACCCCTCCACTTT. Its protein product is CASSQEGQSYNSPLHF.

In this sample, this clonotype turned up many times. This chain connects TRBV10-3 to TRBJ2-5, with 13 bases matching TRBD2. Trimming at V came to 9 bases and at J to 5 bases, leaving 3 bases not matched to a gene. Germline V CDR1 and CDR2: ENHRY, SYGVKD. The CDR3 covers 13 residues. CDR3 sequence: CAIRLAGGETQYF. The CDR3 bases are TGTGCCATAAGACTAGCGGGAGGTGAGACCCAGTACTTC.

There are many counts of this clonotype. The chain recombines TRBV7-2 with TRBJ2-2; perhaps TRBD1 as D (6 bases). Trimming took off 4 bases at V and 3 bases at J, with 9 bases between the two ends. The CDR3 sequence is 14 residues long. Germline V gene data show CDR1 as SGHTA and CDR2 as FQGNSA. CDR3 nucleotides: TGTGCCAGCAGCTCTTACAGGGACACCGGGGAGCTGTTTTTT. Translation: CASSSYRDTGELFF. Using reference TRBV7-2 and TRBJ2-2 for the parts outside the CDR3, the full variable domain is GAGVSQSPSNKVTEKGKDVELRCDPISGHTALYWYRQSLGQGLEFLIYFQGNSAPDKSGLPSDRFSAERTGGSVSTLTIQRTQQEDSAVYLCASSSYRDTGELFFGEGSRLTVL.

V is TRBV6-4 and J is TRBJ2-2; TRBD2 might be the D (6 bases). V lost 4 bases and J lost 5, with 11 bases in between. The CDR3 has 14 amino acids. The germline V gene encodes CDR1 MRHNA and CDR2 SNTAGT. The CDR3 sequence: CASSVEAGTGELFF. The DNA of the CDR3 is TGTGCCAGCAGTGTAGAGGCGGGGACCGGGGAGCTGTTTTTT.

The rearrangement joins TRBV15 to TRBJ2-1; 8 nucleotides match TRBD2. This CDR3 contains 17 residues. Germline assignment: CDR1 LNHNV and CDR2 YYDKDF (reference sequence). With V trimmed by 3 bases and J by 0 bases, 7 bases remained unmatched. The CDR3, as DNA: TGTGCCACCAGCAGGAGTATAGCGGGGAGCTCCTACAATGAGCAGTTCTTC. Amino acids: CATSRSIAGSSYNEQFF. Drawing the rest from reference TRBV15 and TRBJ2-1, the complete variable domain is DAMVIQNPRYQVTQFGKPVTLSCSQTLNHNVMYWYQQKSSQAPKLLFHYYDKDFNNEADTPDNFQSRRPNTSFCFLDIRSPGLGDTAMYLCATSRSIAGSSYNEQFFGPGTRLTVL.

The V and J genes are TRBV18 and TRBJ1-1, with D unresolved. The CDR3 is made up of 15 amino acids. The V and J ends lost 6 bases and 3 bases respectively, with 17 bases between them. Per the germline V gene, CDR1 is KGHSH and CDR2 is LQKENI. In DNA, the CDR3 is TGTGCCAGCTCCTCCAGCATCCTCGGGGACACTGAAGCTTTCTTT. Protein product: CASSSSILGDTEAFF.

The V and J genes are TRBV5-1 and TRBJ1-3; TRBD1 matches 7 bases. The germline gives CDR1 SGHRS, CDR2 YFSETQ. The CDR3 loop spans 17 amino acids. V shed 5 bases and J 0 bases; nucleotides not matched to a gene: 11. DNA of the CDR3: TGCGCCAGCAGTCGTTCGGACAGGATGAGCTCTGGAAACACCATATATTTT. Protein sequence: CASSRSDRMSSGNTIYF.

The chain recombines TRBV3-1 with TRBJ2-3; either TRBD1 or TRBD2 may fit D (6 bases each). Trimming shortened V by 3 bases and J by 1 base, and 17 bases separated the two germline ends. The CDR3 contains 17 residues. Germline V gives CDR1 LGHDT, CDR2 YNNKEL (reference sequence). The CDR3 region is CASSQTPPGARTDTQYF. The CDR3 DNA reads TGTGCCAGCAGCCAGACCCCACCGGGGGCCCGCACAGATACGCAGTATTTT.

This clonotype was detected many times. This sequence joins TRBV2 and TRBJ1-1, with D unresolved. Germline assignment: CDR1 SNHLY and CDR2 FYNNEI. The CDR3 consists of 10 residues. Between the trimmed V and J ends, which lost 4 bases and 4 bases, there was a span of 1 base. This chain's CDR3 is CASSVTEAFF. The CDR3 DNA sequence: TGTGCCAGCAGTGTCACTGAAGCTTTCTTT.

The rearrangement joins TRBV29-1 to TRBJ1-1; 9 bases match TRBD1. Germline V CDR1 and CDR2: SQVTM, ANQGSEA. The CDR3 is 15 residues long. V gave up 3 bases and J gave up 2 bases; unmatched junction bases: 7. The CDR3 DNA is TGCAGCGTTGATAAGGGACAGGGTCCTAACACTGAAGCTTTCTTT. As protein: CSVDKGQGPNTEAFF.

The chain links TRBV27 to TRBJ1-1, with a possible D match to TRBD1 (6 bases). CDR1 is MNHEY and CDR2 is SMNVEV in the germline V gene (reference sequence). The CDR3 extends over 13 amino acids. Trimming removed 5 bases from V and 7 bases from J, with 14 bases in between. The CDR3 nucleotides are TGTGCCAGCAGTCTGCGGGACACAATTGAAGCTTTCTTT. Protein product: CASSLRDTIEAFF.

This clonotype appeared once. This sequence joins TRBV29-1 and TRBJ2-1; unclear D gene. Germline V gives CDR1 SQVTM, CDR2 ANQGSEA. There are 11 residues in the CDR3. The V and J ends lost 7 bases and 7 bases respectively, with 11 bases between them. CDR3 in DNA: TGCAGCGCCCGCGAGAGGAATGAGCAGTTCTTC. This gives the protein CSARERNEQFF.

The chain uses TRBV28 and TRBJ1-1, with 8 bases aligning to TRBD1. V lost 4 bases, J lost 7 bases, and 17 bases stayed unmatched. CDR1 is MDHEN and CDR2 is SYDVKM in the germline V gene. The CDR3 has 17 residues. CDR3 sequence reads: CASSSFKDREARHEAFF. In nucleotides, the CDR3 is TGTGCCAGCAGTTCTTTTAAGGACAGGGAGGCGAGACATGAAGCTTTCTTT.

V and J are TRBV27 and TRBJ2-5; TRBD2 matches 9 bases. Germline V CDR1 and CDR2: MNHEY, SMNVEV (reference sequence). The V segment lost 5 bases and the J segment 1 base; nucleotides outside the gene matches: 5. The length of the CDR3 is 15 residues. CDR3 bases: TGTGCCAGCAGTGTTAGCGGGGGATTCCAAGAGACCCAGTACTTC. This sequence encodes CASSVSGGFQETQYF.